This T cell receptor (beta chain) stems from a study of CD8 T cells in ankylosing spondylitis (dated by TCRdb to about 2017). Turning to the overall study: The study set out to find disease-linked TCR variants by profiling T cell receptor beta repertoires in ankylosing spondylitis patients and healthy donors. Peripheral blood was sampled, and synovial fluid was additionally collected from ankylosing spondylitis patients. The full study cohort comprised about 24 ankylosing spondylitis patients and 85 to 120 healthy donors. The full study reports these points: Some motif variants were previously reported in synovial fluid and blood of reactive arthritis patients, suggesting common disease-initiation mechanisms. The disease-linked clones had a CD8+ phenotype and were found at relatively low frequencies in peripheral blood. The disease-linked clones were reported to be significantly enriched in matched synovial fluid samples from ankylosing spondylitis patients. Blood from ankylosing spondylitis patients appeared to be characterized by a TCR beta motif made up of seven or eight highly homologous amino acid variants.

Sequencing was performed on an Illumina HiSeq 2500. TCR beta libraries were prepared by quantitative 5'-RACE with molecular barcodes. In the original analysis: To identify disease-linked TCR variants, a new computational method was used, one built on a probabilistic model of VDJ rearrangement. TCRdb reprocessing: public reads trimmed at Q25 with fastp, clones called with MiXCR, in-frame beta chains kept. CDR3 protein sequences are deduplicated, and each keeps its most common genes and DNA. The V and J calls and clone size come from TCRdb's table, not from the authors' own analysis. This sample holds fewer than 400,000 distinct CDR3 sequences; approximately 20% were observed only once. The ten largest make up about 16% of the sample. As concerns this clonotype: Its recognized antigen is unknown. No base quality information exists; no much larger clone differs at one position.

This sequence was found in a male donor with ankylosing spondylitis. The specimen was blood, either unsorted or a sorted T cell fraction (not recorded which).

The sequence in DNA is TGCAGTGCTCGGGGTCTAGGGATCGGGGAGCTGTTTTTT. It encodes CSARGLGIGELFF. The chain was built from TRBV20-1 and TRBJ2-2; TRBD2 is a weak D gene call, 5 bases matching. The CDR3 covers 13 residues, taking in both the cysteine and the phenylalanine. The entry retains the CDR3 DNA only, 39 bases that are in frame from base 1. Trimming takes 5 bases from V and 7 bases from J, and the germline ends sit 14 bases apart. The germline V gene (reference sequence) sets CDR1 to DFQATT and CDR2 to SNEGSKA.